The rows below give T cell receptor beta chains drawn from one sample of a study of blood T cell repertoires in COVID-19. Here immunoSEQ multiplex PCR was the method, and the copy in TCRdb shows in-frame clones only, minus some. The top ten clones hold around 6% of a sample with 200,000 to 250,000 clones, under 90% of them seen once. Specimen: peripheral blood. The receptors shown here come from a man in his sixties who had recovered from COVID-19. CDR3s include the opening cysteine and the closing phenylalanine or tryptophan. D genes are given only for firm matches. Clone sizes are given selectively: once, few, many, or a class where the clone is expanded.

v_gene	d_gene	abundance	j_gene	CDR3aa	CDR3nt
TRBV27	TRBD1	-	TRBJ2-1	CASSPPGLTGYNEQFF	TGTGCCAGCAGTCCCCCGGGGCTGACAGGGTACAATGAGCAGTTCTTC
TRBV6-5	-	-	TRBJ2-1	CASSYHKRGIGNEQFF	TGTGCCAGCAGTTACCATAAACGGGGGATTGGGAATGAGCAGTTCTTC
TRBV6-4	-	-	TRBJ1-1	CASRAERGGTEAFF	TGTGCCAGCAGGGCTGAGCGGGGTGGTACTGAAGCTTTCTTT
TRBV9	TRBD1	-	TRBJ1-1	CASSGGTGGASEAFF	TGTGCCAGCAGCGGAGGGACAGGGGGCGCTTCTGAAGCTTTCTTT
TRBV7-2	-	-	TRBJ2-7	CASSLAPTALVDEQYF	TGTGCCAGCAGCTTAGCGCCGACGGCACTAGTGGACGAGCAGTACTTC
TRBV7-6	-	-	TRBJ2-3	CASSRKLLDTQYF	TGTGCCAGCAGCCGAAAACTCCTAGATACGCAGTATTTT
TRBV4-1	TRBD2	once	TRBJ2-1	CASSQPDSGVYNEQFF	TGCGCCAGCAGCCAACCCGATAGCGGGGTCTACAATGAGCAGTTCTTC
TRBV28	-	-	TRBJ2-6	CASSSPSVTGANVLTF	TGTGCCAGCAGTTCCCCGTCAGTTACTGGGGCCAACGTCCTGACTTTC
TRBV2	-	once	TRBJ2-2	CASSWTANTGELFF	TGTGCCAGCAGTTGGACAGCGAACACCGGGGAGCTGTTTTTT
TRBV5-1	-	-	TRBJ2-1	CASSFVTDFNEQFF	TGCGCCAGCAGCTTCGTGACAGATTTCAATGAGCAGTTCTTC
TRBV6-2/TRBV6-3	-	-	TRBJ2-5	CASSQRQETQYF	TGTGCCAGCAGCCAGAGGCAAGAGACCCAGTACTTC
TRBV7-9	-	once	TRBJ2-5	CASSLAAGIPETQYF	TGTGCCAGCAGCTTAGCAGCAGGGATCCCAGAGACCCAGTACTTC
TRBV7-2	-	-	TRBJ1-1	CASSLGGGVPAFF	TGTGCCAGCAGCTTAGGTGGGGGCGTACCAGCTTTCTTT
TRBV5-1	-	-	TRBJ1-2	CASRRDSEGYTF	TGCGCCAGCCGTAGGGACTCGGAGGGCTACACCTTC
TRBV4-3	TRBD1	-	TRBJ1-2	CASSPGGWYGYTF	TGCGCCAGCAGCCCAGGGGGGTGGTATGGCTACACCTTC
TRBV5-1	TRBD2	-	TRBJ2-1	CASSLGLAKYNEQFF	TGCGCCAGCAGCCTGGGACTAGCAAAATACAATGAGCAGTTCTTC
TRBV2	TRBD2	-	TRBJ2-5	CASSLSGGAWETQYF	TGTGCCAGCAGCCTTAGCGGGGGGGCATGGGAGACCCAGTACTTC
TRBV12-5	-	-	TRBJ2-7	CASGRFKAGDYEQYF	TGTGCTAGTGGTCGATTTAAAGCAGGGGACTACGAGCAGTACTTC
TRBV7-9	-	-	TRBJ2-5	CASTPGETQYF	TGTGCCAGCACCCCCGGGGAGACCCAGTACTTC
TRBV9	TRBD1	-	TRBJ1-2	CASSSRDRDSNYGYTF	TGTGCCAGCAGCTCCCGGGACAGGGATTCGAACTATGGCTACACCTTC
TRBV5-1	TRBD1	few	TRBJ1-2	CASSPGGQGAGYGYTF	TGCGCCAGCAGCCCCGGAGGACAGGGCGCAGGGTATGGCTACACCTTC
TRBV3-1/TRBV3-2	TRBD1	-	TRBJ1-2	CASSQLVAGTGRFGYTF	TGTGCCAGCAGCCAACTAGTGGCCGGGACAGGGAGATTCGGCTACACCTTC
TRBV19	TRBD2	-	TRBJ2-1	CASSIDASGRADEQFF	TGTGCCAGTAGTATAGATGCTAGCGGGAGGGCGGACGAGCAGTTCTTC
TRBV4-1	-	-	TRBJ2-5	CASSQDGRETQYF	TGCGCCAGCAGCCAAGATGGCAGAGAGACCCAGTACTTC
TRBV5-6	TRBD1	-	TRBJ1-1	CASRPFGQGASEAFF	TGTGCCAGCAGACCCTTCGGACAGGGGGCCTCTGAAGCTTTCTTT
TRBV15	-	once	TRBJ2-7	CATSRVKGQTYEQYF	TGTGCCACCAGCAGAGTTAAGGGGCAAACCTACGAGCAGTACTTC
TRBV6-6	TRBD1	-	TRBJ2-5	CASRADRVIQETQYF	TGTGCCAGCAGGGCAGACAGGGTAATCCAAGAGACCCAGTACTTC
TRBV11-2	-	-	TRBJ1-1	CASSFRGPEVTEAFF	TGTGCCAGCAGCTTTCGGGGTCCCGAAGTCACTGAAGCTTTCTTT
TRBV5-5	-	few	TRBJ2-1	CASSLDSSYNEQFF	TGTGCCAGCAGCTTGGACAGCTCCTACAATGAGCAGTTCTTC
TRBV9	-	-	TRBJ2-7	CASSVSEGYEQYF	TGTGCCAGCAGCGTATCCGAGGGATACGAGCAGTACTTC
TRBV5-1	-	-	TRBJ2-2	CASSLKPRATGELFF	TGCGCCAGCAGCTTGAAGCCGCGGGCCACCGGGGAGCTGTTTTTT
TRBV9	TRBD2	once	TRBJ2-5	CASSPRTSQETQYF	TGTGCCAGCAGCCCAAGGACTAGTCAAGAGACCCAGTACTTC
TRBV9	-	-	TRBJ1-4	CASSGTSNNEKLFF	TGTGCCAGCAGCGGGACAAGTAATAATGAAAAACTGTTTTTT
TRBV19	-	-	TRBJ2-7	CASSITGKPYEQYF	TGTGCCAGTAGTATCACGGGGAAACCCTACGAGCAGTACTTC
TRBV6-5	TRBD1	-	TRBJ1-2	CASAGQGGWGYTF	TGTGCCAGCGCTGGACAGGGTGGATGGGGCTACACCTTC
TRBV19	TRBD1	once	TRBJ1-2	CASSSPLDGQGTMRYTF	TGTGCCAGTAGTAGCCCCCTTGATGGACAGGGGACGATGCGATACACCTTC
TRBV14	-	-	TRBJ2-6	CASSQKTTSGANVLTF	TGTGCCAGCAGCCAGAAGACAACCTCTGGGGCCAACGTCCTGACTTTC
TRBV5-1	TRBD2	-	TRBJ2-1	CASSMNSGGFSYNEQFF	TGCGCCAGCAGCATGAATAGCGGGGGGTTCTCCTACAATGAGCAGTTCTTC
TRBV7-9	-	once	TRBJ1-6	CASSLAQGQINSPLHF	TGTGCCAGCAGCTTAGCGCAAGGACAGATTAATTCACCCCTCCACTTT
TRBV4-2	-	-	TRBJ2-7	CASSQEELAIYEQYF	TGTGCCAGCAGCCAAGAGGAACTAGCCATCTACGAGCAGTACTTC
TRBV3-1/TRBV3-2	-	once	TRBJ2-5	CASARGSGKETQYF	TGTGCCAGCGCCCGGGGGAGCGGCAAAGAGACCCAGTACTTC
TRBV5-4	-	-	TRBJ1-5	CASSSYGSNQPQHF	TGTGCCAGCAGCTCTTACGGGAGCAATCAGCCCCAGCATTTT
TRBV19	-	-	TRBJ1-5	CASSTQGYNQPQHF	TGTGCCAGTAGTACCCAGGGTTACAATCAGCCCCAGCATTTT
TRBV7-7	-	-	TRBJ2-7	CASSLDREWEQYF	TGTGCTAGCAGCTTAGACAGAGAGTGGGAGCAGTACTTC
TRBV2	TRBD2	-	TRBJ2-1	CASSEVGEGEQFF	TGTGCCAGCAGTGAGGTAGGGGAGGGAGAGCAGTTCTTC
TRBV27	-	-	TRBJ2-1	CASSWLVEGAHNEQFF	TGTGCCAGCAGTTGGTTAGTGGAGGGGGCTCACAATGAGCAGTTCTTC